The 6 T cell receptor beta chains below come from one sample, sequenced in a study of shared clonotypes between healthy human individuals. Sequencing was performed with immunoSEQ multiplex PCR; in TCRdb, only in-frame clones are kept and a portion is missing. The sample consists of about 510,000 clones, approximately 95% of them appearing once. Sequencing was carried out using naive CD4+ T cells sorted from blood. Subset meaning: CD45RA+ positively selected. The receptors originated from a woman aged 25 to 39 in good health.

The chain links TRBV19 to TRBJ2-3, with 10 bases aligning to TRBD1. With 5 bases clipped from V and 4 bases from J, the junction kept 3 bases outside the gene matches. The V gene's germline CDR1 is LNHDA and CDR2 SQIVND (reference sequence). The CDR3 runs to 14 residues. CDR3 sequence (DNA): TGTGCCAGTAGTCAGGACAGGGGGGCAGATACGCAGTATTTT. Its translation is CASSQDRGADTQYF.

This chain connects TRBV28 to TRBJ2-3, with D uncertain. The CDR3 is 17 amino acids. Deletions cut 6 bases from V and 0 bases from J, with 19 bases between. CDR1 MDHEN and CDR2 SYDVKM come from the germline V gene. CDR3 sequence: CASSPLFWAISTDTQYF. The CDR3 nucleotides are TGTGCCAGCAGCCCCCTTTTCTGGGCGATCAGCACAGATACGCAGTATTTT. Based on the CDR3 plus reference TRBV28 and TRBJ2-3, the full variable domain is DVKVTQSSRYLVKRTGEKVFLECVQDMDHENMFWYRQDPGLGLRLIYFSYDVKMKEKGDIPEGYSVSREKKERFSLILESASTNQTSMYLCASSPLFWAISTDTQYFGPGTRLTVL.

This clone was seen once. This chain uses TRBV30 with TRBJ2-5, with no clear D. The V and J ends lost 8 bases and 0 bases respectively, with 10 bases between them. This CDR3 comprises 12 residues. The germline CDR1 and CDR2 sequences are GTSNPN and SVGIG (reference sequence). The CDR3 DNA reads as TGTGCCAGCACAGCGTACCAAGAGACCCAGTACTTC. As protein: CASTAYQETQYF.

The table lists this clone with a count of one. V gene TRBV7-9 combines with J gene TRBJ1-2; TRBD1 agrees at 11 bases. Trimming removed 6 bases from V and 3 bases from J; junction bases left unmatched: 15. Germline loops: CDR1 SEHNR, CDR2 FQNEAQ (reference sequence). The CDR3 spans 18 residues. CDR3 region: CASSPNPGQGVFDYGYTF. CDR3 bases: TGTGCCAGCAGTCCCAATCCGGGACAGGGGGTTTTTGACTATGGCTACACCTTC.

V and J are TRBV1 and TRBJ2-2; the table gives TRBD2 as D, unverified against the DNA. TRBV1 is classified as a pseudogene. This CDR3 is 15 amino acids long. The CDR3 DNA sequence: TGCACCAGCAGCCAATTGCGGGTGAACACCGGGGAGCTGTTTTTT. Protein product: CTSSQLRVNTGELFF.

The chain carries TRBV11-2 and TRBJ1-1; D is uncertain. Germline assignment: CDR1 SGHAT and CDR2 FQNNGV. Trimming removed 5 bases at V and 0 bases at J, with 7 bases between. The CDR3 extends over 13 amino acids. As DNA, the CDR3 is TGTGCCAGCAGCGCCCAGTTGAACACTGAAGCTTTCTTT. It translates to CASSAQLNTEAFF.